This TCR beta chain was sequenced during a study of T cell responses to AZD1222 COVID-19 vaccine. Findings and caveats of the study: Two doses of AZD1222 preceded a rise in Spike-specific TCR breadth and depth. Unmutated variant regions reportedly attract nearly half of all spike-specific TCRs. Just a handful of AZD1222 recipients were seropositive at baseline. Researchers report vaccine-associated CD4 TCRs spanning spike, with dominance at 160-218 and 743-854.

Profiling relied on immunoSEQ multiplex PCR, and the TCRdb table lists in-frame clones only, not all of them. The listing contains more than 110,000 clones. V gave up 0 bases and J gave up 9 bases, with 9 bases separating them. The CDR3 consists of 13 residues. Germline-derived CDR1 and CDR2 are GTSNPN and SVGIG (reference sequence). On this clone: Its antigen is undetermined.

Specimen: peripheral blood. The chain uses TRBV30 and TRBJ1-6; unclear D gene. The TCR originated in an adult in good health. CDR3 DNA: TGTGCCTGGAGTGTAGAATCGGGTTCACCCCTCCACTTT. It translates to CAWSVESGSPLHF.